Below, 23 T cell receptor beta chains from the same sample are listed, as sequenced in a study of blood T cell repertoires in COVID-19. The method was immunoSEQ multiplex PCR; TCRdb's version includes in-frame clones alone and lacks a portion of them. This table holds under 150,000 clones, roughly 84% found once. The material sequenced was PBMCs or T cells enriched from blood (not recorded which). These receptors were taken from a man over 45 in a cohort exposed to, infected with or recovered from COVID-19 (not recorded which).

To note about this clone: Other DNA sequences in the same sample also yield this CDR3. The V gene is TRBV9, the J gene TRBJ1-6; 8 nucleotides match TRBD1. V dropped 2 bases and J dropped 6; count of bases not matched to a gene: 4. The CDR3 is 15 residues long. CDR1 is SGDLS and CDR2 is YYNGEE in the germline V gene. The CDR3 DNA is TGTGCCAGCAGCGTGGGACAGGCCCTTAATTCACCCCTCCACTTT. This gives the protein CASSVGQALNSPLHF.

This sequence joins TRBV11-2 and TRBJ2-7; 9 bases line up with TRBD1. J lost 2 bases, V lost 5 bases, and 10 bases had no gene match. The germline CDR1 and CDR2 sequences are SGHAT and FQNNGV. This CDR3 comprises 16 residues. The CDR3 region has the DNA TGTGCCAGCAGCAGCTATAGGACAGGGGCCGCCTACGAGCAGTACTTC. Its protein is CASSSYRTGAAYEQYF.

The V gene is TRBV18, the J gene TRBJ2-3; D possibly corresponds to TRBD2 (6 bases). CDR1 is KGHSH and CDR2 is LQKENI in the germline V gene. V lost 2 bases and J 1 base, leaving 10 bases between the germline ends. The CDR3 loop spans 15 amino acids. CDR3 sequence: CASSPLASGTDTQYF. The DNA of the CDR3 is TGTGCCAGCTCACCATTGGCTAGCGGCACAGATACGCAGTATTTT.

The rearrangement uses TRBV28 and TRBJ2-7, with a weak D call TRBD2 (5 bases). Trimming left V 6 bases short and J 1 base short, with 10 bases between. CDR3 length equals 13 residues. Per germline, CDR1 MDHEN and CDR2 SYDVKM. DNA of the CDR3: TGTGCCAGCAGGATGGGAGAGTCCTACGAGCAGTACTTC. Protein: CASRMGESYEQYF.

This rearrangement joins TRBV6-5 to TRBJ1-1; D perhaps matches TRBD1 (6 bases). The length of the CDR3 is 13 residues. The germline V gene has CDR1 MNHEY and CDR2 SVGAGI. V was pared by 5 bases and J by 4 bases, with 11 bases between. CDR3 sequence (DNA): TGTGCCAGCAGTCATACAGGGACCACTGAAGCTTTCTTT. Its translation: CASSHTGTTEAFF.

The rearrangement uses TRBV28 and TRBJ2-1; D perhaps matches TRBD2 (5 bases). V shed 6 bases and J shed 0 bases, with 12 bases lying between them. The CDR3 contains 15 residues. Germline lookup yields CDR1 MDHEN and CDR2 SYDVKM. The CDR3 is CASSTAGFSYNEQFF. In DNA form, the CDR3 reads TGTGCCAGCAGCACCGCGGGTTTCTCCTACAATGAGCAGTTCTTC.

The chain carries TRBV7-9 and TRBJ2-1, with 12 bases identical to TRBD1. J was trimmed by 8 bases and V by 3 bases; bases with no gene match: 8. The CDR3 length is 16 residues. Germline assignment: CDR1 SEHNR and CDR2 FQNEAQ (reference sequence). CDR3 amino acids: CASSFGDRGQDDEQFF. Written as DNA, the CDR3 is TGTGCCAGCAGCTTTGGGGACAGGGGGCAAGACGATGAGCAGTTCTTC.

The rearrangement joins TRBV7-6 to TRBJ1-3; D gene ambiguous. The germline V and J ends were trimmed by 4 bases and 4 bases, with 20 bases remaining between them. The germline V gene encodes CDR1 SGHVS and CDR2 FNYEAQ. The CDR3 has 17 residues. As DNA, the CDR3 is TGTGCCAGCAGCTCAGGACTGCGCATCTCTGAAGGAAACACCATATATTTT. Translation gives CASSSGLRISEGNTIYF.

V gene TRBV13 combines with J gene TRBJ1-3; 9 bases align to TRBD1. The CDR3 is made up of 15 amino acids. Looked up from germline, CDR1 is PRHDT and CDR2 is FYEKMQ (reference sequence). With V trimmed by 1 base and J by 4 bases, 2 bases remained unmatched. The CDR3 loop reads CASSLAGTGGNTIYF. The CDR3 DNA sequence: TGTGCCAGCAGCTTAGCAGGGACAGGGGGAAACACCATATATTTT.

The V and J genes are TRBV18 and TRBJ1-1, with 8 bases that match TRBD1. Germline V gene sequence: CDR1 KGHSH, CDR2 LQKENI. V shed 2 bases, J shed 1 base, and the junction held 6 bases outside the gene matches. This CDR3 has 16 amino acids. DNA of the CDR3: TGTGCCAGCTCACCAGGAATTGACAGGGGGAACACTGAAGCTTTCTTT. It codes for CASSPGIDRGNTEAFF.

This chain uses TRBV5-6 with TRBJ2-7; D uncertain. The germline V gene encodes CDR1 SGHDT and CDR2 YYEEEE. The CDR3 is 16 residues long. Between the trimmed V and J ends, which lost 0 bases and 4 bases, there was a span of 17 bases. CDR3 region: CASSLAVHPTRYEQYF. The CDR3 DNA reads TGTGCCAGCAGCTTGGCGGTGCACCCAACGCGATACGAGCAGTACTTC.

V and J are TRBV27 and TRBJ2-2, with 7 bases lining up with TRBD2. CDR3 length: 14 residues. V lost 2 bases and J lost 7; bases outside the gene matches: 4. CDR1 and CDR2 (germline): MNHEY, SMNVEV (reference sequence). The CDR3 reads CASSLGDYVGELFF. The CDR3, as DNA: TGTGCCAGCAGTTTAGGGGACTATGTCGGGGAGCTGTTTTTT.

The chain is built from TRBV7-3 and TRBJ2-3; D gene ambiguous. CDR3 length equals 11 residues. V was shortened by 5 bases and J by 8 bases, with 8 bases between the two germline ends. Germline values: CDR1 SGHTA, CDR2 FQGTGA. CDR3 coding DNA: TGTGCCAGCAGCCCCCCAGGTACGCAGTATTTT. Translating it yields CASSPPGTQYF.

This chain uses TRBV10-3 with TRBJ2-2; TRBD2 is a possible D gene (5 bases). There are 17 residues in the CDR3. V dropped 3 bases and J dropped 0 bases, with 14 bases sitting between them. Germline values: CDR1 ENHRY, CDR2 SYGVKD. This CDR3 is CAISDLAPGANTGELFF. DNA of the CDR3: TGTGCCATCAGTGATCTAGCCCCTGGCGCGAACACCGGGGAGCTGTTTTTT.

The V call is TRBV19, the J call TRBJ2-7; 8 bases match TRBD1. From germline, CDR1 is LNHDA and CDR2 SQIVND (reference sequence). The length of the CDR3 is 15 residues. Losses at the gene ends were 5 bases for V and 0 bases for J; bases not matched to a gene: 6. CDR3 loop: CASSPDRGYSYEQYF. CDR3 nucleotides: TGTGCCAGTAGTCCTGACAGGGGCTACTCCTACGAGCAGTACTTC.

The chain links TRBV9 to TRBJ2-5, with D maybe TRBD2 (6 bases). Germline values: CDR1 SGDLS, CDR2 YYNGEE. V was clipped by 0 bases and J by 5 bases, with 17 bases between them. The CDR3 length is 16 residues. CDR3 coding DNA: TGTGCCAGCAGCGTAGTCGGAGGGGCTCAACGGGAGACCCAGTACTTC. The encoded protein is CASSVVGGAQRETQYF.

This sequence joins TRBV4-3 and TRBJ2-1, with 7 nucleotides matching TRBD1. V lost 3 bases to trimming and J lost 7 bases; unmatched junction nucleotides: 12. Looked up from germline, CDR1 is LGHNA and CDR2 is YSLEER. This CDR3 contains 16 residues. The CDR3 DNA reads as TGCGCCAGCAGCCAGTCCGACAGGGAAGGTAAGAATGAGCAGTTCTTC. Protein sequence: CASSQSDREGKNEQFF.

The rearrangement links TRBV3-1 (or the pseudogene TRBV3-2) to TRBJ2-1; weak D call: TRBD1 (5 bases). Trimming removed 1 base from V and 6 bases from J, with 7 bases in between. CDR1 is LGHDT, CDR2 YNNKEL, per germline (reference sequence). The CDR3 loop spans 13 amino acids. The CDR3 nucleotides are TGTGCCAGCAGCCAAGGGGGCATCAATGAGCAGTTCTTC. The encoded protein is CASSQGGINEQFF.

The chain joins TRBV6-5 to TRBJ2-1; 9 bases match TRBD1. There are 13 residues in the CDR3. The junction had 0 bases not matched to a gene; V was cut back by 6 bases and J by 3 bases. The germline V gene encodes CDR1 MNHEY and CDR2 SVGAGI. This chain's CDR3 is CASRTGGYNEQFF. The DNA for the CDR3 is TGTGCCAGCAGGACAGGGGGCTACAATGAGCAGTTCTTC.

V and J are TRBV28 and TRBJ1-4, with D possibly being TRBD1 (5 bases). This CDR3 contains 13 residues. The V and J ends lost 8 bases and 2 bases respectively, with 9 bases between them. Germline V lookup: CDR1 MDHEN, CDR2 SYDVKM. The CDR3 loop reads CASADSTNEKLFF. CDR3 DNA sequence: TGTGCCAGCGCCGACAGCACTAATGAAAAACTGTTTTTT.

V is TRBV5-1 and J is TRBJ2-3; unclear D gene. V lost 0 bases and J lost 2, with 7 bases in between. The germline gives CDR1 SGHRS, CDR2 YFSETQ. CDR3 length equals 14 residues. CDR3 protein: CASSLVDITDTQYF. CDR3 nucleotide sequence: TGCGCCAGCAGCTTGGTAGATATCACAGATACGCAGTATTTT.

The chain joins TRBV30 to TRBJ2-3; 7 positions agree with TRBD2. V lost 0 bases to trimming and J lost 1 base; unmatched junction nucleotides: 4. Per the germline V gene, CDR1 is GTSNPN and CDR2 is SVGIG (reference sequence). The CDR3 spans 15 residues. The CDR3 nucleotides are TGTGCCTGGAGTGTACGCCGGGGGGGCACAGATACGCAGTATTTT. As protein: CAWSVRRGGTDTQYF.

The chain employs TRBV3-1 (or the pseudogene TRBV3-2) and TRBJ2-7; 8 nucleotides agree with TRBD2. Trimming took 2 bases from V and 3 from J; bases not matched to a gene: 6. The germline CDR1 and CDR2 sequences are LGHDT and YNNKEL (reference sequence). The CDR3 totals 15 residues. CDR3 sequence: CASSQTGTRGYEQYF. The CDR3 coding sequence is TGTGCCAGCAGCCAAACCGGGACTAGGGGCTACGAGCAGTACTTC.